Listed below are T cell receptor beta chains from one sample, sequenced in a study of response to subunit inactivated influenza vaccine. TCRdb re-analysed the RT-PCR reads in MiXCR, keeping a single row per CDR3 protein. The sample comprises about 800,000 distinct CDR3 sequences, about 20% of which are singletons, and around 9.6% rests with the top ten. The sequencing used PBMCs from blood, collected 4 to 6 days after vaccination. The receptors here all came from a man in his fifties who received an inactivated influenza vaccine. CDR3s include the opening cysteine and the closing phenylalanine or tryptophan. D genes are given only for firm matches. The listing skips clone size in some rows; elsewhere it reads once, few, many or a size class.

D gene: TRBD1
J gene: TRBJ1-4
V gene: TRBV6-1
clone size: .
CDR3 protein: CASSFGQGAGEKLFF
CDR3 DNA: TGTGCCAGCAGCTTCGGACAGGGGGCAGGAGAAAAACTGTTTTTT

D gene: .
J gene: TRBJ2-1
V gene: TRBV2
clone size: .
CDR3 protein: CASRAKYEQFF
CDR3 DNA: TGTGCCAGCAGGGCTAAATATGAGCAGTTCTTC

D gene: TRBD2
J gene: TRBJ2-1
V gene: TRBV28
clone size: .
CDR3 protein: CASSAPVAGAYNEQFF
CDR3 DNA: TGTGCCAGCAGTGCTCCGGTAGCGGGAGCCTACAATGAGCAGTTCTTC

D gene: TRBD2
J gene: TRBJ2-5
V gene: TRBV3-1
clone size: .
CDR3 protein: CASSQGASGGAGQETQYF
CDR3 DNA: TGTGCCAGCAGCCAAGGAGCTAGCGGGGGGGCCGGACAAGAGACCCAGTACTTC

D gene: TRBD2
J gene: TRBJ2-7
V gene: TRBV29-1
clone size: few
CDR3 protein: CSGSGSRNEQYF
CDR3 DNA: TGCAGCGGTAGCGGGTCGAGGAACGAGCAGTACTTC

D gene: TRBD2
J gene: TRBJ2-1
V gene: TRBV5-1
clone size: many
CDR3 protein: CASSLGTSGNNEQFF
CDR3 DNA: TGCGCCAGCAGCTTGGGGACTAGCGGTAACAATGAGCAGTTCTTC

D gene: .
J gene: TRBJ1-1
V gene: TRBV7-9
clone size: few
CDR3 protein: CASSLGGLITEAFF
CDR3 DNA: TGTGCCAGCAGCTTAGGAGGACTGATCACTGAAGCTTTCTTT

D gene: .
J gene: TRBJ1-1
V gene: TRBV5-1
clone size: .
CDR3 protein: CASSSQYRVGAFF
CDR3 DNA: TGCGCCAGCAGCTCACAATACAGGGTAGGAGCTTTCTTT

D gene: TRBD1
J gene: TRBJ1-1
V gene: TRBV11-2
clone size: .
CDR3 protein: CASSPRDRRDTEAFF
CDR3 DNA: TGTGCCAGCAGCCCCCGGGACAGGAGGGACACTGAAGCTTTCTTT

D gene: .
J gene: TRBJ1-5
V gene: TRBV20-1
clone size: .
CDR3 protein: CSAGGYVSQPQHF
CDR3 DNA: TGCAGTGCCGGAGGATACGTTAGTCAGCCCCAGCATTTT

D gene: .
J gene: TRBJ2-2
V gene: TRBV5-1
clone size: many
CDR3 protein: CASSLRTANTGELFF
CDR3 DNA: TGCGCCAGCAGCCTCAGGACAGCGAACACCGGGGAGCTGTTTTTT

D gene: .
J gene: TRBJ2-5
V gene: TRBV10-3
clone size: few
CDR3 protein: CAISGTEETQYF
CDR3 DNA: TGTGCCATCAGTGGGACGGAAGAGACCCAGTACTTC

D gene: .
J gene: TRBJ1-2
V gene: TRBV5-1
clone size: few
CDR3 protein: CASSPDLIYGYTF
CDR3 DNA: TGCGCCAGCAGCCCCGACCTTATTTATGGCTACACCTTC